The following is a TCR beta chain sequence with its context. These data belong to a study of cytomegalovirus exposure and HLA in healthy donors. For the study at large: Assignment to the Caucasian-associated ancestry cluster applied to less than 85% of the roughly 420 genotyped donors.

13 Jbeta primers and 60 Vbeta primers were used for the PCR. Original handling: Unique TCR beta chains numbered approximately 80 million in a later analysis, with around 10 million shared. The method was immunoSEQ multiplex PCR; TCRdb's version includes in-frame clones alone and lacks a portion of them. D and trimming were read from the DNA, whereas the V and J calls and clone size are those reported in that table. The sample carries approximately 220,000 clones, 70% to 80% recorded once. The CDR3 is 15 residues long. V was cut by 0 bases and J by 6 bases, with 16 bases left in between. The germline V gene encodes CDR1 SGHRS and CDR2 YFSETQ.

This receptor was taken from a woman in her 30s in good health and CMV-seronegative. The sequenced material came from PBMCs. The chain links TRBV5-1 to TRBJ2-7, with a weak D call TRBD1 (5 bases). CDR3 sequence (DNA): TGCGCCAGCAGCTTGGGAAGAGACAGAGCCTTCGAGCAGTACTTC. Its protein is CASSLGRDRAFEQYF.